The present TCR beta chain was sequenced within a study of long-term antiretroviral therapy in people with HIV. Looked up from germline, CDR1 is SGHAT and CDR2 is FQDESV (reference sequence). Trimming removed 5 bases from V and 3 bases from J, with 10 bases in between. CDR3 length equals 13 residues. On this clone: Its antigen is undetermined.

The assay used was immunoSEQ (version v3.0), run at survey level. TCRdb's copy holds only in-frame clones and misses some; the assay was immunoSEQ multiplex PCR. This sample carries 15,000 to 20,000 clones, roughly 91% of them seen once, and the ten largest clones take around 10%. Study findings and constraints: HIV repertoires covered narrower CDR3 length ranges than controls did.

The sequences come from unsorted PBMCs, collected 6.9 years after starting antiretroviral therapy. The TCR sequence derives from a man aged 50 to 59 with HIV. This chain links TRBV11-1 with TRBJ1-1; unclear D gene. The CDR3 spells CASSSTGDTEAFF. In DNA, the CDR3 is TGTGCCAGCAGCAGTACGGGTGACACTGAAGCTTTCTTT.